Listed here is a single T cell receptor beta chain. The antigen it binds to is not known. It has no much larger one-base neighbor in the sample; base qualities were not kept. The protocol used for the library was the immunoSEQ multiplex PCR assay. To provide template for TCR sequencing, every sample had RNA extracted and reverse transcribed into cDNA. SuperScript III was used for first-strand cDNA synthesis, primed with a 2:1 mix of oligo-dT and random hexamers. Amplification bias was assessed with a synthetic immune receptor repertoire, and residual bias was removed computationally. In the source study's methods: Raw reads were preprocessed for error removal, and CDR3 was defined according to IMGT conventions as running from the conserved cysteine to phenylalanine. Clonality was calculated as 1 minus Shannon entropy normalized by log2 of the number of productive unique TCRs. Whether scalp clones were CD4 or CD8 was inferred by matching scalp TCRbeta sequences against CD4 and CD8 repertoires sorted from blood. TCRdb carries this immuneACCESS record with in-frame sequences only. Its versions omit some clonotypes, under half of them owing to an unresolved V gene in the studies checked, with the rest unexplained. V, J and clone size reflect that table, while D and trimming were determined from the DNA. The sample profile shows 250,000 to 350,000 clones; about 60% of them were found once. The ten top clones hold roughly 0.93% of the sample.

The sample is drawn from a study of CD8+ T cells in alopecia areata listed by TCRdb under 2018. The study in broad terms: Treated patients were enrolled in an open-label pilot trial of oral tofacitinib at 5 to 10 mg twice daily for moderate-to-severe alopecia areata. Tofacitinib was administered for 6 to 18 months, and 6 months of follow-up off drug were then conducted to assess delayed response and recurrence. Disease severity in treated patients was measured with the SALT score, which quantifies the percentage of affected scalp surface area. High-throughput TCRbeta sequencing was used to examine T cell clonal expansion in alopecia areata in both the C3H/HeJ mouse model and human patients. Human TCRbeta sequencing covered scalp tissue and sorted CD4+ and CD8+ peripheral blood T cells from patchy and totalis/universalis alopecia areata patients and healthy controls. Patients on tofacitinib were biopsied at baseline and after 4 and 24 weeks of treatment, and several of the patients also had a later scalp biopsy. Clonality in the scalp was compared among normal scalp (n=4), patchy alopecia areata scalp (n=8), and alopecia totalis/universalis scalp (n=8). The RNA source kit depended on sample type: the PAXgene miRNA kit for fixed scalp, the miRNeasy kit for PBMCs, and the RNeasy kit for mouse skin. TCRbeta CDR3 regions were amplified by immunoSEQ multiplex PCR using 35 Vbeta forward and 13 Jbeta reverse primers. On the study overall, not on this receptor specifically: Lesional scalp, especially in alopecia totalis/universalis, showed higher clonality and more expanded CD8+ clones than normal scalp, suggesting antigenic drive. Compared with mice, TCR sequences shared between patients were less clear, possibly partly because of HLA diversity across the patient population. Resident alphabeta T cells in normal human skin are also sequenced, complicating scalp TCR repertoire analysis, unlike mouse skin dominated by gammadelta T cells. Tofacitinib significantly lowered scalp clonality and the number of expanded CD8+ clones among the top 100 scalp clones. The treated cohort was small, with a single nonresponder, so links between baseline CD8+ expansion and response need larger studies. During tofacitinib treatment, many expanded lesional clones remained in scalp and blood, and this persistence may partly explain relapse after treatment is stopped.

Taken with the paper, the label for treatment or condition translates to: oral pan-JAK inhibitor, 5-10 mg twice daily. Peripheral blood and lesional scalp punch biopsies were obtained from patients with alopecia areata. PBMCs were isolated by density centrifugation and stained for CD3, CD4 and CD8, after which CD4+ and CD8+ T cells were sorted on a FACSAria. As encoded in the germline V gene, CDR1 is LGHNA while CDR2 is YSLEER. Spanning cysteine to phenylalanine, the CDR3 consists of 17 amino acids. Of all the DNA, just the CDR3 is kept, 51 bases in frame from base 1. V ends up 1 base short and J 5 bases short, with an unmatched junction base count of 11.

The rearranged segments are TRBV4-3 and TRBJ2-1; 7 middle bases align to TRBD1. This TCR derives from a human donor with alopecia areata. This specimen was CD4+ T cells sorted from blood, taken at week 52, from a patient treated with tofacitinib. The CDR3 region reads CASSQALRGGIHNEQFF. At the DNA level, the sequence is TGCGCCAGCAGCCAAGCCCTACGAGGGGGCATTCACAATGAGCAGTTCTTC.